The 18 T cell receptor beta chains below come from one sample, sequenced in a study of blood T cell repertoires in COVID-19 (TCRdb year 2020). Library construction relied on the immunoSEQ multiplex PCR assay. Drawn from immuneACCESS, this table holds only the in-frame rearrangements with V and J called that TCRdb kept. Clones are partly lost; checked studies trace under half to an unresolved V gene and leave the rest unexplained. For this sample there are over 150,000 clones; roughly 80% appear just once. Clones ranked in the top ten supply over 9.5% of the sample. Sequences were obtained from PBMCs or T cells enriched from blood (not recorded which). These receptors came from a man between 35 and 55 years old who had recovered from COVID-19.

The chain is built from TRBV5-1 and TRBJ2-7; 7 bases line up with TRBD2. Germline CDR1 SGHRS, CDR2 YFSETQ. The CDR3 runs 15 residues. Trimming removed 1 base from V and 3 bases from J; junction bases left unmatched: 7. CDR3 sequence: CASSLFAGEGYEQYF. The CDR3 DNA sequence: TGCGCCAGCAGCTTGTTCGCGGGAGAAGGCTACGAGCAGTACTTC.

The rearrangement joins TRBV27 to TRBJ2-2, with 7 bases aligning to TRBD2. Germline V lookup: CDR1 MNHEY, CDR2 SMNVEV (reference sequence). CDR3 size: 17 residues. V lost 4 bases and J lost 2; bases outside the gene matches: 10. The chain's CDR3 is CASSSTPTSENTGELFF. The CDR3 nucleotides read TGTGCCAGCAGTTCTACCCCCACTAGCGAAAACACCGGGGAGCTGTTTTTT.

This clone was counted many times. This chain joins TRBV29-1 and TRBJ2-3; D is possibly TRBD2 (6 bases). The germline gives CDR1 SQVTM, CDR2 ANQGSEA. The CDR3 sequence is 16 residues long. Trimming shortened V by 4 bases and J by 2 bases, and 19 bases separated the two germline ends. CDR3 bases: TGCAGCGTTGTTGGGACCCGGAGGGCGGACACAGATACGCAGTATTTT. Protein: CSVVGTRRADTDTQYF.

This chain joins TRBV7-3 and TRBJ1-1; 7 bases map to TRBD1. V gave up 6 bases and J gave up 0 bases; unmatched junction bases: 7. This CDR3 region has 15 residues. Germline V CDR1 and CDR2: SGHTA, FQGTGA. The CDR3 is CASSSPTGMNTEAFF. The CDR3 bases are TGTGCCAGCAGTAGCCCGACAGGGATGAACACTGAAGCTTTCTTT. Complete variable domain (other parts from reference TRBV7-3 and TRBJ1-1): GAGVSQTPSNKVTEKGKYVELRCDPISGHTALYWYRQSLGQGPEFLIYFQGTGAADDSGLPNDRFFAVRPEGSVSTLKIQRTERGDSAVYLCASSSPTGMNTEAFFGQGTRLTVV.

The chain combines TRBV30 with TRBJ1-1; 7 nucleotides agree with TRBD1. V lost 1 base and J lost 3; bases outside the gene matches: 5. This CDR3 is 14 amino acids long. The germline gives CDR1 GTSNPN, CDR2 SVGIG (reference sequence). For the CDR3, the DNA is TGTGCCTGGAGTGCGACAGGGCTCGACACTGAAGCTTTCTTT. This codes for CAWSATGLDTEAFF.

This clone was seen once. The rearrangement joins TRBV2 to TRBJ1-1; possibly TRBD1 for D (6 bases). The V and J ends lost 5 bases and 4 bases respectively, with 14 bases between them. Germline V gene lookup returns CDR1 SNHLY and CDR2 FYNNEI. The CDR3 runs 14 residues. The CDR3 region is CASSLQGGVTEAFF. In DNA, the CDR3 is TGTGCCAGCAGTCTACAGGGAGGGGTCACTGAAGCTTTCTTT.

The chain uses TRBV27 and TRBJ2-7, with D uncertain. Germline V gives CDR1 MNHEY, CDR2 SMNVEV (reference sequence). The CDR3 length is 16 residues. Trimming removed 3 bases from V and 3 bases from J, with 18 bases in between. CDR3 sequence reads: CASSFTTRQLLYEQYF. The CDR3 DNA sequence: TGTGCCAGCAGTTTCACCACGAGGCAGCTCCTCTACGAGCAGTACTTC.

The V and J genes are TRBV5-1 and TRBJ1-2; 7 bases map to TRBD1. Germline V CDR1 and CDR2: SGHRS, YFSETQ. Trimming cost V 4 bases and J 3 bases; bases outside gene matches: 9. This CDR3 contains 15 residues. CDR3 bases: TGCGCCAGCAGCCCGAGGGCCGGACAGGACTATGGCTACACCTTC. It codes for CASSPRAGQDYGYTF.

The chain employs TRBV11-3 and TRBJ2-2, with 8 bases aligning to TRBD1. Losses at the gene ends were 5 bases for V and 2 bases for J; bases not matched to a gene: 10. The CDR3 covers 17 residues. The germline V gene encodes CDR1 SGHNT and CDR2 YENEEA. The CDR3 region has the DNA TGTGCCAGCAGCCCCCAGGGGGCGAATATTAACACCGGGGAGCTGTTTTTT. It translates to CASSPQGANINTGELFF.

The J gene is TRBJ2-3, the V gene TRBV6-1; 9 nucleotides agree with TRBD2. The ends lost 4 bases at V and 11 bases at J; junction bases unmatched: 7. The CDR3 covers 13 residues. The germline gives CDR1 MNHNS, CDR2 SASEGT. The CDR3 region is CASSAAGGHGQYF. The CDR3, as DNA: TGTGCCAGCAGTGCAGCGGGAGGTCATGGGCAGTATTTT.

This chain uses TRBV7-6 with TRBJ1-3; D is ambiguous. V lost 1 base and J 7 bases, leaving 17 bases between the germline ends. The CDR3 extends over 16 amino acids. Germline V gene data show CDR1 as SGHVS and CDR2 as FNYEAQ. CDR3 in amino acids: CASSLVSSQVMNTIYF. The CDR3 nucleotides are TGTGCCAGCAGCTTAGTTTCGTCCCAGGTCATGAACACCATATATTTT.

The genes are TRBV18 and TRBJ2-3; D not certain. Germline assignment: CDR1 KGHSH and CDR2 LQKENI. The CDR3 spans 14 residues. Trimming took off 3 bases at V and 0 bases at J, with 7 bases between the two ends. The CDR3 coding sequence is TGTGCCAGCTCACCTAGTTTCAGCACAGATACGCAGTATTTT. Translation gives CASSPSFSTDTQYF.

The chain employs TRBV10-3 and TRBJ2-2; 14 bases match TRBD2. CDR1 is ENHRY, CDR2 SYGVKD, per germline. V was pared by 10 bases and J by 7 bases, with 5 bases of the junction left unmatched. This CDR3 spans 14 amino acids. The CDR3 DNA is TGTGCCACCATGACTAGCGGGAGGGTCGGGGAGCTGTTTTTT. Translation gives CATMTSGRVGELFF.

Here the CDR3 reads CASSYSRAGGLAYNSPLHF. CDR3 DNA sequence: TGTGCCAGCAGTTACTCGAGAGCAGGGGGCTTGGCCTATAATTCACCCCTCCACTTT. The chain combines TRBV6-2 or TRBV6-3 with TRBJ1-6, with TRBD1 matching over 8 bases. Germline-derived CDR1 and CDR2 are MNHEY and SVGEGT. The CDR3 totals 19 residues. The J segment lost 2 bases and the V segment lost 0 bases, leaving 9 bases of the junction unmatched.

This chain uses TRBV5-1 with TRBJ2-5, with D possibly matching TRBD1 (5 bases). The CDR3 has 17 residues. V was shortened by 1 base and J by 2 bases, with 18 bases between the two germline ends. Per germline, CDR1 SGHRS and CDR2 YFSETQ. The CDR3 loop reads CASSLSPQVILQETQYF. CDR3 nucleotides: TGCGCCAGCAGCTTGTCCCCACAGGTGATACTTCAAGAGACCCAGTACTTC.

Only one count was recorded for this clone. This rearrangement joins TRBV28 to TRBJ1-2; the match to TRBD1 covers 8 bases. V was clipped by 3 bases and J by 3 bases; unmatched bases: 18. The CDR3 consists of 19 residues. In germline, CDR1 is MDHEN, CDR2 SYDVKM. This CDR3 is CASSFPRPGTGLFDYGYTF. The CDR3 DNA reads TGTGCCAGCAGTTTTCCTCGTCCCGGGACAGGCCTTTTCGACTATGGCTACACCTTC.

DNA of the CDR3: TGTGCCAGCTCACCAAGATCAGATCCCGAGCCCCAGCATTTT. Residues: CASSPRSDPEPQHF. The J gene is TRBJ1-5, the V gene TRBV18; D gene uncertain. V was trimmed by 2 bases and J by 8 bases, leaving 13 bases between them. Germline V lookup: CDR1 KGHSH, CDR2 LQKENI. The CDR3 totals 14 residues.

The rearrangement joins TRBV2 to TRBJ1-5; 7 nucleotides match TRBD1. Germline V gives CDR1 SNHLY, CDR2 FYNNEI. Trimming cost V 6 bases and J 6 bases; bases outside gene matches: 11. The CDR3 contains 15 residues. The CDR3: CASRARQGEGQPQHF. The DNA for the CDR3 is TGTGCCAGCAGAGCGCGACAGGGTGAGGGTCAGCCCCAGCATTTT.